The 5 T cell receptor beta chains below come from one sample, sequenced in a study of PD-L1 blockade in urothelial cancer. The data were produced by immunoSEQ multiplex PCR, yet TCRdb's version contains in-frame clones alone and is incomplete. Among around 33,000 clones listed, 82% were seen once. The sample's time point: pretreatment peripheral blood. The sequences come from PBMCs, collected around atezolizumab (anti-PD-L1) treatment. All receptors derive from a man between 60 and 75 years old with urothelial cancer.

This chain joins TRBV5-1 and TRBJ2-1; 11 bases agree with TRBD2. The CDR3 has 17 residues. Germline CDR1 reads SGHRS; CDR2 reads YFSETQ. The trim removed 0 bases at V and 9 bases at J, leaving 11 bases unmatched. This chain's CDR3 is CASSLAPLAGGPSEQFF. The CDR3 DNA is TGCGCCAGCAGCTTGGCCCCCTTAGCGGGGGGGCCAAGTGAGCAGTTCTTC.

The chain couples TRBV7-2 to TRBJ2-5, with 9 positions matching TRBD1. V lost 4 bases to trimming and J lost 3 bases; unmatched junction nucleotides: 3. The CDR3 sequence is 14 residues long. The germline V gene encodes CDR1 SGHTA and CDR2 FQGNSA. CDR3 nucleotides: TGTGCCAGCAGCTCGGGACAGGGAAAAGAGACCCAGTACTTC. Translating gives CASSSGQGKETQYF. The complete variable domain, with remaining parts taken from reference TRBV7-2 and TRBJ2-5, reads GAGVSQSPSNKVTEKGKDVELRCDPISGHTALYWYRQSLGQGLEFLIYFQGNSAPDKSGLPSDRFSAERTGGSVSTLTIQRTQQEDSAVYLCASSSGQGKETQYFGPGTRLLVL.

This clone was detected once. The rearrangement links TRBV10-3 to TRBJ2-4; 8 bases line up with TRBD1. Germline V gene lookup returns CDR1 ENHRY and CDR2 SYGVKD. V trimming: 7 bases; J trimming: 4 bases; junction bases outside the gene matches: 12. The CDR3 runs to 16 residues. CDR3 nucleotides: TGTGCCATCACCGGCAGGGGGCGATCGATGAAAAACATTCAGTACTTC. Translation: CAITGRGRSMKNIQYF.

This chain uses TRBV5-1 with TRBJ1-4, with a possible D match to TRBD1 (6 bases). CDR3 length: 15 residues. Germline V gene sequence: CDR1 SGHRS, CDR2 YFSETQ. The V and J ends lost 4 bases and 7 bases respectively, with 17 bases between them. CDR3 loop: CASSPSGGAGEKLFF. The CDR3 coding sequence is TGCGCCAGCAGCCCGTCGGGGGGGGCGGGTGAAAAACTGTTTTTT. The entire variable domain, with the rest obtained from reference TRBV5-1 and TRBJ1-4, is as follows: KAGVTQTPRYLIKTRGQQVTLSCSPISGHRSVSWYQQTPGQGLQFLFEYFSETQRNKGNFPGRFSGRQFSNSRSEMNVSTLELGDSALYLCASSPSGGAGEKLFFGSGTQLSVL.

The gene calls are TRBV27 and TRBJ1-2; 10 bases fit TRBD1. The V segment lost 7 bases and the J segment 7 bases; nucleotides outside the gene matches: 3. The CDR3 runs 12 residues. Germline CDR1 reads MNHEY; CDR2 reads SMNVEV (reference sequence). This CDR3 is CASIRDRGGYTF. The CDR3 DNA sequence: TGTGCCAGCATTAGGGACAGGGGTGGCTACACCTTC.